The entry below gives a single T cell receptor beta chain sequence along with its context. Two negative PCRs, clearance, or symptom resolution were required of recovered Cohort 3 donors. Only in-frame clones appear in the TCRdb table, and some are missing; sequencing was by immunoSEQ multiplex PCR. The data show around 500,000 clones, approximately 91% seen once. The data belong to a study of blood T cell repertoires in COVID-19. Across the study: Researchers got acute and convalescent COVID-19 samples from the United States, Italy and Spain.

V trimming: 0 bases; J trimming: 2 bases; junction bases outside the gene matches: 5. This CDR3 contains 17 residues. Looked up from germline, CDR1 is SGDLS and CDR2 is YYNGEE. This clonotype was sampled from a woman aged 60-75 years who had recovered from COVID-19. The chain combines TRBV9 with TRBJ2-3, with 11 bases aligning to TRBD2. Material: PBMCs or T cells enriched from blood (not recorded which). Here the CDR3 reads CASSVEPSGGYTDTQYF. The CDR3 coding sequence is TGTGCCAGCAGCGTAGAGCCTAGCGGGGGGTACACAGATACGCAGTATTTT.